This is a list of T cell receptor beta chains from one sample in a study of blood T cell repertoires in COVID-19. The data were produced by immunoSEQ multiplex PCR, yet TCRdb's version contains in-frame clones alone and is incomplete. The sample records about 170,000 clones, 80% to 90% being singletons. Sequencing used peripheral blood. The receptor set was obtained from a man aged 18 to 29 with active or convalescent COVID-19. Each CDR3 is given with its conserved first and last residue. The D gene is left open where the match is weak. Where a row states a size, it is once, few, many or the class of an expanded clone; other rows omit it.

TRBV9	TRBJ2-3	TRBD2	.	TGTGCCAGCAGCGTATCCGGAGCGGGAGACGTTACGCAGTATTTT	CASSVSGAGDVTQYF
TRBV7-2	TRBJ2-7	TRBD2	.	TGTGCCAGCACCCATCGTCCTAGCGGGACCCCGGGCGAGCAGTACTTC	CASTHRPSGTPGEQYF
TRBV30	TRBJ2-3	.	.	TGTGCCTGGAGTAGAGGCGGACTTACAGATACGCAGTATTTT	CAWSRGGLTDTQYF
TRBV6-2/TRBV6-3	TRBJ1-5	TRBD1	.	TGTGCCAGCAGTCCGACAGGGAAGAGCAATCAGCCCCAGCATTTT	CASSPTGKSNQPQHF
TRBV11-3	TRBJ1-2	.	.	TGTGCCAGCAGCTTATTATTTCGCGGCGGCGGGGACTATGGCTACACCTTC	CASSLLFRGGGDYGYTF
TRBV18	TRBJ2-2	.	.	TGTGCCAGCTCACCACAGGAAGGGGATCCCGGGGAGCTGTTTTTT	CASSPQEGDPGELFF
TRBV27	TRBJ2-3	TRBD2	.	TGTGCCAGCAGCCGTGGACTAGCGGGAGAAGATACGCAGTATTTT	CASSRGLAGEDTQYF
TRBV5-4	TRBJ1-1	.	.	TGTGCCAGCAGCGAAAAACAGGGCGACACTGAAGCTTTCTTT	CASSEKQGDTEAFF
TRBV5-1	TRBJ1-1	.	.	TGCGCCAGCAGGCTCCAGGGGCGAGGTGAAGCTTTCTTT	CASRLQGRGEAFF
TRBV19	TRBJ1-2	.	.	TGTGCCAGTAGGCTGGTAGCGGGAGCCTACGGCTACACCTTC	CASRLVAGAYGYTF
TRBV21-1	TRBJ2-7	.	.	TGTGCCAGCAGCAAAGTTCCGGGACTAGCATACGAGCAGTACTTC	CASSKVPGLAYEQYF
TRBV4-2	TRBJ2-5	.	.	TGTGCCAGCAGCCCTTCTCTAGCAGATCAAGAGACCCAGTACTTC	CASSPSLADQETQYF
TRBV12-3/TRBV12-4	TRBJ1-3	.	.	TGTGCCAGCAGTGGAGGAGCCCGCATATATTTT	CASSGGARIYF
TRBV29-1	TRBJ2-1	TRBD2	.	TGCAGCGCCGAGGAACTAGCGGGGTACAATGAGCAGTTCTTC	CSAEELAGYNEQFF
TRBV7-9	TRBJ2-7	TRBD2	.	TGTGCCAGCAGTCCAGGACTAGCGGGAAGCGAGCAGTACTTC	CASSPGLAGSEQYF
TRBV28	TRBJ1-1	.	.	TGTGCCAGCAGTTTAACAGGCACAAGGGCTGAAGCTTTCTTT	CASSLTGTRAEAFF
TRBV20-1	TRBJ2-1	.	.	TGCAGTGCTAGGATGGAGTATGAGCAGTTCTTC	CSARMEYEQFF
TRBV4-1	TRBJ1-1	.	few	TGCGCCAGCAGCCAAGAGGAGGGTCGAGGCACTGAAGCTTTCTTT	CASSQEEGRGTEAFF
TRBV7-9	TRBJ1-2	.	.	TGTGCCAGCAGAACGGTTTTTCAGGGAAACTATGGCTACACCTTC	CASRTVFQGNYGYTF
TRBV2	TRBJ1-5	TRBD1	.	TGTGCCAGCAGTGCAGGGGGTGCTCAGCCCCAGCATTTT	CASSAGGAQPQHF
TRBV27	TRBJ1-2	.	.	TGTGCCAGCAGTCCCACCCCCCCAGGTCCCTACGGCTACACCTTC	CASSPTPPGPYGYTF
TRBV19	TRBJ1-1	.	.	TGTGCCAGTAGTATTATGGACCAGGGGACGACTGAAGCTTTCTTT	CASSIMDQGTTEAFF
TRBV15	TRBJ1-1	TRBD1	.	TGTGCCACCAGTAACAGGGGGCCTGGGGCTGAAGCTTTCTTT	CATSNRGPGAEAFF
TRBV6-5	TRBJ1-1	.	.	TGTGCCAGCAGTTACTCGCACACAGTCGACACTGAAGCTTTCTTT	CASSYSHTVDTEAFF
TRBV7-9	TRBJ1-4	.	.	TGTGCCAGCAGCCCAGGCTCAGGCTCTATTAATGAAAAACTGTTTTTT	CASSPGSGSINEKLFF
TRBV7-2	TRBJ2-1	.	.	TGTGCCAGCAGCTTAATCGGGTACAATGAGCAGTTCTTC	CASSLIGYNEQFF
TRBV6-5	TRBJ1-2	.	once	TGTGCCAGCAGACTTTCAGGGAACTATGGCTACACCTTC	CASRLSGNYGYTF